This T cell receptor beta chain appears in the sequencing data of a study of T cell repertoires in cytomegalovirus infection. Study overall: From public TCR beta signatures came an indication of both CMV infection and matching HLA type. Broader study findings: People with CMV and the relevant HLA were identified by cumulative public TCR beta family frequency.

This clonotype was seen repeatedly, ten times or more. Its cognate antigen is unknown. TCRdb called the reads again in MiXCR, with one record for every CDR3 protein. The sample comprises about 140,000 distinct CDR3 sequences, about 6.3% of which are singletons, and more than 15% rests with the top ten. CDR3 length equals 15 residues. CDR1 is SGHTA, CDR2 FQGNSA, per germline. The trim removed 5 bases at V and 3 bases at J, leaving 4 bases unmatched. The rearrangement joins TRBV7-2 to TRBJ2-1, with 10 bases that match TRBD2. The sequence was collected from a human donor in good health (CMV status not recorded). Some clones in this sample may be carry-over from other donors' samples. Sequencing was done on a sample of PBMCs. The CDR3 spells CASSLLAGDYNEQFF. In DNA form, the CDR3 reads TGTGCCAGCAGCCTCCTAGCGGGGGACTACAATGAGCAGTTCTTC.